This TCR beta chain was sequenced for a study of T cell responses to AZD1222 COVID-19 vaccine. Regarding this clone: Its antigen is currently unknown.

Study-wide results and caveats: Most donors were white British, females outnumbered males, and clonal diversity was possibly underestimated. The breadth and depth of Spike-specific TCRs increased once two AZD1222 doses had been given.

V shed 3 bases and J shed 0 bases, with 12 bases lying between them. The CDR3 loop spans 16 amino acids. Germline V gene lookup returns CDR1 MGHRA and CDR2 YSYEKL. Repertoires were generated with immunoSEQ multiplex PCR, while TCRdb's copy carries only in-frame clones and drops some. The table has tens of thousands of clones, around 89% seen once; the top ten hold approximately 5.3%. The rearrangement joins TRBV4-1 to TRBJ2-1; D gene unclear. The sample in question was peripheral blood, obtained 28 days after the second AZD1222 dose. The clonotype comes from an adult who received the AZD1222 COVID-19 vaccine. The CDR3 region is CASSQVDILSYNEQFF. The DNA for the CDR3 is TGCGCCAGCAGCCAGGTTGACATCCTCTCCTACAATGAGCAGTTCTTC.